What follows are 19 T cell receptor beta chains derived from one specimen sequenced in a study of cytomegalovirus exposure and HLA in healthy donors. TCRdb keeps only in-frame clones here, not all; method: immunoSEQ multiplex PCR. This sample has about 140,000 clones, with roughly nine tenths found just once. Sequencing was carried out using PBMCs. The receptors derive from a man between 18 and 29 years old in good health and CMV-seronegative.

The V and J genes are TRBV6-1 and TRBJ2-7; 8 nucleotides line up with TRBD1. The CDR3 spans 14 residues. CDR1 and CDR2 (germline): MNHNS, SASEGT. V trimming: 7 bases; J trimming: 9 bases; junction bases outside the gene matches: 14. CDR3 nucleotides: TGTGCCAGCACCGGACAGGGAATACGAATCGGGCAGTACTTC. Translating it yields CASTGQGIRIGQYF.

This sequence joins TRBV11-2 and TRBJ2-3; weak D call: TRBD2 (5 bases). CDR3 length equals 12 residues. Looked up from germline, CDR1 is SGHAT and CDR2 is FQNNGV. V shed 5 bases and J shed 5 bases, with 8 bases lying between them. The CDR3 reads CASSLGGDTQYF. CDR3 nucleotides: TGTGCCAGCAGCCTAGGAGGAGATACGCAGTATTTT.

The chain carries TRBV29-1 and TRBJ2-7; 7 bases map to TRBD1. This CDR3 is 12 amino acids long. Germline trimming cut 7 bases from V and 3 bases from J; bases unmatched to any gene: 6. CDR1 SQVTM and CDR2 ANQGSEA come from the germline V gene. CDR3 region: CSAKGQYYEQYF. The CDR3 DNA reads as TGCAGCGCCAAGGGACAGTACTACGAGCAGTACTTC.

The chain carries TRBV5-6 and TRBJ2-5; perhaps TRBD2 as D (6 bases). V gave up 6 bases and J gave up 3 bases, with 15 bases separating them. Germline values: CDR1 SGHDT, CDR2 YYEEEE. The CDR3 runs to 14 residues. The CDR3 protein is CASILGGAEETQYF. CDR3 coding DNA: TGTGCCAGCATCCTCGGGGGAGCAGAAGAGACCCAGTACTTC.

The chain has TRBV6-6 and TRBJ2-5, with a weak D call TRBD2 (6 bases). V lost 6 bases, J lost 4 bases, and 9 bases lay in between. This CDR3 spans 12 amino acids. Per germline, CDR1 MNHNY and CDR2 SVGAGI (reference sequence). CDR3 in DNA: TGTGCCAGCAGAAGGGGAGGAGAGACCCAGTACTTC. This codes for CASRRGGETQYF.

The chain joins TRBV10-2 to TRBJ1-6; D is uncertain. The germline V and J ends were trimmed by 6 bases and 9 bases, with 15 bases remaining between them. Germline V gives CDR1 WSHSY, CDR2 SAAADI. The CDR3 covers 14 residues. The CDR3 sequence: CASRGDTSGSPLHF. CDR3 nucleotides: TGCGCCAGCAGGGGAGACACCTCGGGTTCACCCCTCCACTTT.

The V gene is TRBV9, the J gene TRBJ1-4, with D perhaps matching TRBD1 (5 bases). Trimming pared 3 bases from V and 1 base from J, leaving 7 bases between. The length of the CDR3 is 14 residues. Germline V gene data show CDR1 as SGDLS and CDR2 as YYNGEE. The CDR3 spells CASSEGITNEKLFF. CDR3 sequence (DNA): TGTGCCAGCAGCGAGGGGATAACTAATGAAAAACTGTTTTTT.

The rearrangement links TRBV2 to TRBJ2-5; tentatively, D is TRBD1 (6 bases). V was clipped by 7 bases and J by 4 bases, with 25 bases between them. The CDR3 consists of 17 residues. CDR1 SNHLY and CDR2 FYNNEI come from the germline V gene. CDR3 sequence reads: CASISIASTGIGETQYF. For the CDR3, the DNA is TGTGCCAGCATAAGTATAGCTTCGACAGGTATAGGAGAGACCCAGTACTTC.

This clone has just a few counts. V and J are TRBV7-2 and TRBJ2-3, with TRBD2 matching over 7 bases. CDR1 is SGHTA and CDR2 is FQGNSA in the germline V gene. This CDR3 contains 14 residues. V shed 3 bases, J shed 14 bases, and the junction held 14 bases outside the gene matches. CDR3 sequence: CASSLGLLPARAYF. In nucleotides, the CDR3 is TGTGCCAGCAGCTTGGGACTACTCCCTGCTAGAGCGTATTTT.

The rearrangement links TRBV6-5 to TRBJ1-6; 7 bases match TRBD1. This CDR3 spans 15 amino acids. The trim removed 6 bases at V and 7 bases at J, leaving 9 bases unmatched. Germline V gene sequence: CDR1 MNHEY, CDR2 SVGAGI. CDR3 sequence (DNA): TGTGCCAGCAGCCGTACAGGGGACGGGAATTCACCCCTCCACTTT. Translating gives CASSRTGDGNSPLHF.

The chain combines TRBV19 with TRBJ1-1, with unresolved D. V was cut by 3 bases and J by 1 base, with 6 bases left in between. CDR1 LNHDA and CDR2 SQIVND come from the germline V gene (reference sequence). CDR3 length: 13 residues. CDR3 coding DNA: TGTGCCAGTAGTATCTACAGGAACACTGAAGCTTTCTTT. It encodes CASSIYRNTEAFF.

The V call is TRBV5-4, the J call TRBJ2-6; D possibly corresponds to TRBD2 (7 bases). The V gene lost 4 bases and the J gene lost 1 base, with 18 bases spanning the gap. Germline V gene data show CDR1 as SGHNT and CDR2 as YYREEE (reference sequence). The length of the CDR3 is 18 residues. The CDR3 nucleotides are TGTGCCAGCAGCCACCCTGGGGGCGGGAGTTCTGGGGCCAACGTCCTGACTTTC. Encoded protein: CASSHPGGGSSGANVLTF.

The J gene is TRBJ2-1, the V gene TRBV14; 12 bases line up with TRBD2. V shed 0 bases and J 9 bases; nucleotides not matched to a gene: 6. The germline V gene encodes CDR1 SGHDN and CDR2 FVKESK. The CDR3 extends over 16 amino acids. The CDR3 loop is CASSQDLGLAGGEQFF. The DNA for the CDR3 is TGTGCCAGCAGCCAAGATCTGGGACTAGCGGGCGGTGAGCAGTTCTTC.

This sequence joins TRBV5-6 and TRBJ1-6; D gene ambiguous. V shed 5 bases and J shed 10 bases, with 22 bases lying between them. This CDR3 is built from 16 residues. In germline, CDR1 is SGHDT, CDR2 YYEEEE. The chain's CDR3 is CASRINKDRTGSPLHF. CDR3 nucleotide sequence: TGTGCCAGCAGAATAAATAAGGACCGAACGGGGTCACCCCTCCACTTT.

The genes are TRBV27 and TRBJ1-4; tentatively, D is TRBD1 (6 bases). Trimming pared 6 bases from V and 6 bases from J, leaving 20 bases between. The CDR3 totals 16 residues. CDR1 is MNHEY and CDR2 is SMNVEV in the germline V gene (reference sequence). Here the CDR3 DNA reads TGTGCCAGCAGCAACTTCGGGGCCAGGGGAGATGAAAAACTGTTTTTT. It translates to CASSNFGARGDEKLFF.

This chain links TRBV9 with TRBJ2-1; 7 bases are a match to TRBD1. Germline V gives CDR1 SGDLS, CDR2 YYNGEE. This CDR3 region has 17 residues. The junction had 15 bases not matched to a gene; V was cut back by 2 bases and J by 7 bases. The CDR3 sequence: CASSVPRTGPGGNEQFF. CDR3 in DNA: TGTGCCAGCAGCGTCCCGAGGACAGGCCCCGGCGGGAATGAGCAGTTCTTC.

The chain is built from TRBV11-2 and TRBJ2-2; 9 positions agree with TRBD2. V shed 2 bases, J shed 4 bases, and the junction held 2 bases outside the gene matches. The CDR3 runs to 15 residues. CDR1 and CDR2 (germline): SGHAT, FQNNGV. CDR3 nucleotide sequence: TGTGCCAGCAGCTTACTAGCGGGACGCACCGGGGAGCTGTTTTTT. It yields the protein CASSLLAGRTGELFF.

This chain links TRBV30 with TRBJ2-1; TRBD2 agrees at 9 bases. The CDR3 covers 15 residues. Germline CDR1 GTSNPN, CDR2 SVGIG (reference sequence). V lost 2 bases and J lost 14; bases outside the gene matches: 16. CDR3 amino acids: CAWSYYGSGSEFKFF. CDR3 coding DNA: TGTGCCTGGAGTTATTATGGTAGCGGGAGTGAATTCAAGTTCTTC.

The genes are TRBV18 and TRBJ1-2, with 9 bases matching TRBD1. Germline CDR1 reads KGHSH; CDR2 reads LQKENI. The V gene end was trimmed by 6 bases and the J gene end by 3 bases; junction bases not matched to a gene: 2. The CDR3 contains 13 residues. CDR3 bases: TGTGCCAGCTCGGGACAGGGCTACTATGGCTACACCTTC. Its protein product is CASSGQGYYGYTF.